The 13 T cell receptor beta chains below all came from one sample that was sequenced in a study of shared clonotypes between healthy human individuals. The protocol was immunoSEQ multiplex PCR, while the TCRdb copy is restricted to in-frame clones and leaves out a portion. The sample has around 980,000 clones, around three quarters seen once. Input material: memory CD4+ T cells from PBMCs. The subset: CD45RA-negative fraction. The source is a man aged 18 to 29 in good health. Some clones in this sample may be carry-over from other donors' samples.

Regarding this clone: This may stem from a read error, because a much larger clone lies one nucleotide away. The gene calls are TRBV11-2 and TRBJ1-5, with 11 bases lining up with TRBD1. The CDR3 extends over 13 amino acids. Germline V CDR1 and CDR2: SGHAT, FQNNGV. Unmatched junction bases numbered 1, after V lost 5 bases and J lost 7 bases. The CDR3: CASSGTGGQPQHF. The DNA for the CDR3 is TGTGCCAGCAGCGGGACAGGGGGACAGCCCCAGCATTTT.

DNA for the CDR3: TGCGCCAGCAGCTTGATGGGGGTCGGCTCTGGGGCCAACGTCCTGACTTTC. This sequence encodes CASSLMGVGSGANVLTF. This rearrangement joins TRBV5-1 to TRBJ2-6, with D possibly called TRBD1 or TRBD2 (5 bases each). CDR3 length: 17 residues. Germline-derived CDR1 and CDR2 are SGHRS and YFSETQ. The germline V and J ends were trimmed by 1 base and 0 bases, with 11 bases remaining between them.

The J gene is TRBJ1-1, the V gene TRBV16; a weak D match, TRBD1 (5 bases). CDR3 length: 14 residues. Germline CDR1 reads KGHSY; CDR2 reads FQNENV. V lost 5 bases and J 2 bases, leaving 12 bases between the germline ends. CDR3 loop: CASSDNRLNTEAFF. Here the CDR3 DNA reads TGTGCCAGCAGCGATAACAGGCTCAACACTGAAGCTTTCTTT.

The rearrangement links TRBV7-9 to TRBJ1-4; D is uncertain. The V end was cut by 3 bases, the J end by 7 bases, with 15 bases between. The germline CDR1 and CDR2 sequences are SEHNR and FQNEAQ (reference sequence). This CDR3 region has 15 residues. CDR3 nucleotide sequence: TGTGCCAGCAGCTTGACCGGGAATGACATTGAAAAACTGTTTTTT. This encodes CASSLTGNDIEKLFF.

The V and J genes are TRBV29-1 and TRBJ1-5; a weak D match, TRBD1 (5 bases). The CDR3 sequence is 13 residues long. Per the germline V gene, CDR1 is SQVTM and CDR2 is ANQGSEA. V was pared by 4 bases and J by 5 bases, with 12 bases between. The CDR3 DNA follows: TGCAGCGTTGGGGCCAGGGAGGATCAGCCCCAGCATTTT. Translated: CSVGAREDQPQHF. Full variable domain (missing parts from reference TRBV29-1 and TRBJ1-5): SAVISQKPSRDICQRGTSLTIQCQVDSQVTMMFWYRQQPGQSLTLIATANQGSEATYESGFVIDKFPISRPNLTFSTLTVSNMSPEDSSIYLCSVGAREDQPQHFGDGTRLSIL.

The rearrangement joins TRBV9 to TRBJ2-7; no clear D gene. Germline V CDR1 and CDR2: SGDLS, YYNGEE. The CDR3 runs 12 residues. V dropped 4 bases and J dropped 6 bases, with 11 bases sitting between them. The CDR3 coding sequence is TGTGCCAGCAGCCCTCCGCCCGGCGAGCAGTACTTC. Its translation: CASSPPPGEQYF.

The chain links TRBV30 to TRBJ1-2; 9 positions agree with TRBD1. The CDR3 has 15 amino acids. Germline CDR1 and CDR2: GTSNPN and SVGIG (reference sequence). With 3 bases clipped from V and 4 bases from J, the junction kept 9 bases outside the gene matches. DNA for the CDR3: TGTGCCTGGAGGGACAGGGGCAGACGAGGCTATGGCTACACCTTC. This codes for CAWRDRGRRGYGYTF.

The chain joins TRBV11-2 to TRBJ2-5; D is unresolved. Germline lookup yields CDR1 SGHAT and CDR2 FQNNGV. CDR3 size: 14 residues. The V end was cut by 6 bases, the J end by 9 bases, with 20 bases between. The CDR3 protein is CASRPPGQVESQYF. CDR3 nucleotides: TGTGCCAGCAGACCCCCGGGCCAGGTCGAGTCCCAGTACTTC.

The CDR3 nucleotides are TGTGCCAGCAGTTACGGGAAGTGGACTCCGCAGTACTTC. Translating gives CASSYGKWTPQYF. The chain is built from TRBV6-5 and TRBJ2-7; maybe TRBD2 (5 bases). Germline CDR1 is MNHEY and CDR2 is SVGAGI. V lost 2 bases and J lost 9, with 14 bases in between. The CDR3 is made up of 13 amino acids.

The V gene is TRBV27, the J gene TRBJ2-3, with D maybe TRBD1 (6 bases). The length of the CDR3 is 13 residues. Germline-derived CDR1 and CDR2 are MNHEY and SMNVEV (reference sequence). The V gene lost 5 bases and the J gene lost 6 bases, with 12 bases spanning the gap. The CDR3: CASSVRRGDTQYF. The DNA of the CDR3 is TGTGCCAGCAGTGTGCGAAGGGGGGATACGCAGTATTTT.

CDR3 in DNA: TGTGCCAGCAGCTTAGGACTAGCGGGAACTGAGCAGTTCTTC. This encodes CASSLGLAGTEQFF. The V gene is TRBV7-6, the J gene TRBJ2-1; 11 bases line up with TRBD2. V was clipped by 1 base and J by 9 bases; unmatched bases: 2. Germline-derived CDR1 and CDR2 are SGHVS and FNYEAQ. The CDR3 extends over 14 amino acids.

The V call is TRBV7-2, the J call TRBJ2-5, with D possibly TRBD2 on 6 matching bases. There are 16 residues in the CDR3. Germline CDR1 and CDR2: SGHTA and FQGNSA. With 8 bases removed from V and 1 base from J, the gap between germline ends came to 20 bases. CDR3 sequence: CASSPGHLGGQETQYF. CDR3 sequence (DNA): TGTGCCAGCTCCCCTGGCCACCTGGGGGGCCAAGAGACCCAGTACTTC. The variable domain in full, with the rest retrieved from reference TRBV7-2 and TRBJ2-5, is GAGVSQSPSNKVTEKGKDVELRCDPISGHTALYWYRQSLGQGLEFLIYFQGNSAPDKSGLPSDRFSAERTGGSVSTLTIQRTQQEDSAVYLCASSPGHLGGQETQYFGPGTRLLVL.

The chain has TRBV2 and TRBJ2-3; D might be TRBD1 (6 bases). Per germline, CDR1 SNHLY and CDR2 FYNNEI. V lost 6 bases and J lost 5, with 15 bases in between. The CDR3 loop spans 14 amino acids. DNA of the CDR3: TGTGCCAGCAGCCTTAGGGTACAGGGAGATACGCAGTATTTT. Translation gives CASSLRVQGDTQYF.